A selection of T cell receptor beta chains follows, all from one sample in a study of blood T cells in healthy people across ages. Via MiXCR, TCRdb re-called the 5' RACE reads, giving one row per CDR3 protein. The repertoire holds hundreds of thousands of distinct CDR3 sequences, approximately 40% seen once, with approximately 29% in the top ten. The specimen sequenced was blood. All receptors come from a man older than 75 in good health. The CDR3 runs from the conserved cysteine through the conserved F or W. Fields, in order: V gene, J gene, clone size, D gene, CDR3 protein, CDR3 DNA. The D gene is left open where the match is weak. A clone size is listed for some rows: how often the clone was seen (once, few, many), or a class if it is expanded.

V gene: TRBV27; J gene: TRBJ2-7; clone size: few; D gene: TRBD1; CDR3 protein: CASSLLTGGLVHEQYF; CDR3 DNA: TGTGCCAGCAGTTTACTGACAGGGGGCTTGGTCCACGAGCAGTACTTC
V gene: TRBV6-1; J gene: TRBJ2-1; clone size: -; D gene: TRBD2; CDR3 protein: CASRKAGLAGYNNERFF; CDR3 DNA: TGTGCCAGCAGAAAAGCCGGACTAGCGGGATACAACAATGAGCGGTTCTTC
V gene: TRBV6-2/TRBV6-3; J gene: TRBJ2-1; clone size: few; D gene: TRBD2; CDR3 protein: CASSYVGGGLYEQFF; CDR3 DNA: TGTGCCAGCAGTTACGTCGGGGGGGGCTTATATGAGCAGTTCTTC
V gene: TRBV7-3; J gene: TRBJ2-6; clone size: many; D gene: -; CDR3 protein: CASSLEHRTGANVLTF; CDR3 DNA: TGTGCCAGCAGCTTAGAGCACAGGACTGGGGCCAACGTCCTGACTTTC
V gene: TRBV6-2/TRBV6-3; J gene: TRBJ2-7; clone size: -; D gene: TRBD1; CDR3 protein: CASSPSGTDGHEQYF; CDR3 DNA: TGTGCCAGCAGCCCGTCCGGGACAGATGGCCACGAGCAGTACTTC
V gene: TRBV14; J gene: TRBJ2-1; clone size: few; D gene: -; CDR3 protein: CASSQEWAGNYEQFF; CDR3 DNA: TGTGCCAGCAGCCAAGAATGGGCAGGGAACTATGAGCAGTTCTTC
V gene: TRBV27; J gene: TRBJ2-6; clone size: -; D gene: -; CDR3 protein: CASSPQLSGANVLTF; CDR3 DNA: TGTGCCAGCAGCCCACAGCTCTCTGGGGCCAACGTCCTGACTTTC
V gene: TRBV2; J gene: TRBJ2-1; clone size: -; D gene: -; CDR3 protein: CASSEARGEQFF; CDR3 DNA: TGTGCCAGCAGTGAAGCACGGGGTGAGCAGTTCTTC
V gene: TRBV7-9; J gene: TRBJ2-3; clone size: -; D gene: -; CDR3 protein: CASSLAYMSTDTQYF; CDR3 DNA: TGTGCCAGCAGCTTAGCCTACATGAGCACAGATACGCAGTATTTT
V gene: TRBV6-2/TRBV6-3; J gene: TRBJ2-7; clone size: few; D gene: -; CDR3 protein: CASSYSKAPSSYEQYF; CDR3 DNA: TGTGCCAGCAGTTACTCGAAGGCCCCGAGCTCCTACGAGCAGTACTTC
V gene: TRBV7-6; J gene: TRBJ2-7; clone size: few; D gene: -; CDR3 protein: CASSSNGPDRGDEQYF; CDR3 DNA: TGTGCCAGCAGCTCAAACGGTCCAGACCGAGGCGACGAGCAGTACTTC
V gene: TRBV6-1; J gene: TRBJ2-7; clone size: -; D gene: -; CDR3 protein: CASSGSGDPYEQYF; CDR3 DNA: TGTGCCAGCAGCGGATCAGGGGACCCCTACGAGCAGTACTTC
V gene: TRBV7-2; J gene: TRBJ2-1; clone size: -; D gene: TRBD2; CDR3 protein: CASSQGRSGRPPNEQFF; CDR3 DNA: TGTGCCAGCAGCCAAGGTAGGAGCGGGAGACCCCCGAATGAGCAGTTCTTC
V gene: TRBV5-1; J gene: TRBJ2-3; clone size: few; D gene: -; CDR3 protein: CASSSSPGRTDTQYF; CDR3 DNA: TGCGCCAGCAGCTCCTCACCGGGGCGCACAGATACGCAGTATTTT
V gene: TRBV4-1; J gene: TRBJ2-5; clone size: -; D gene: -; CDR3 protein: CASSQRSGDVEYF; CDR3 DNA: TGCGCCAGCAGCCAACGGTCTGGGGACGTAGAGTACTTC
V gene: TRBV20-1; J gene: TRBJ2-3; clone size: -; D gene: -; CDR3 protein: CSARGTLIPDTQYF; CDR3 DNA: TGCAGTGCTAGAGGGACACTCATCCCAGATACGCAGTATTTT
V gene: TRBV12-3/TRBV12-4; J gene: TRBJ2-3; clone size: -; D gene: -; CDR3 protein: CASTKGGRGTDTQYF; CDR3 DNA: TGTGCCAGCACAAAGGGGGGCAGGGGCACAGATACGCAGTATTTT
V gene: TRBV27; J gene: TRBJ2-3; clone size: few; D gene: TRBD2; CDR3 protein: CASRRGTSGTDTQYF; CDR3 DNA: TGTGCCAGCAGGCGTGGGACTAGCGGTACAGATACGCAGTATTTT
V gene: TRBV14; J gene: TRBJ2-1; clone size: -; D gene: -; CDR3 protein: CASSQFRLPYNEQFF; CDR3 DNA: TGTGCCAGCAGCCAATTTCGACTACCTTACAATGAGCAGTTCTTC
V gene: TRBV20-1; J gene: TRBJ2-1; clone size: -; D gene: -; CDR3 protein: CSARVIRRAAHNEQFF; CDR3 DNA: TGCAGTGCTAGAGTGATAAGGCGAGCGGCCCACAATGAGCAGTTCTTC
V gene: TRBV27; J gene: TRBJ1-2; clone size: many; D gene: -; CDR3 protein: CASSPDGYGYTF; CDR3 DNA: TGTGCCAGCAGCCCCGACGGCTATGGCTACACCTTC
V gene: TRBV6-2/TRBV6-3; J gene: TRBJ2-5; clone size: -; D gene: -; CDR3 protein: CASTHGRTGRGETQYF; CDR3 DNA: TGTGCCAGCACCCACGGCAGAACAGGGAGGGGAGAGACCCAGTACTTC
V gene: TRBV5-1; J gene: TRBJ1-2; clone size: -; D gene: -; CDR3 protein: CASSPGWGLGNYGYTF; CDR3 DNA: TGCGCCAGCAGCCCTGGGTGGGGGCTTGGAAACTATGGCTACACCTTC
V gene: TRBV24-1; J gene: TRBJ2-2; clone size: -; D gene: TRBD1; CDR3 protein: CATSDPDRGQAGELFF; CDR3 DNA: TGTGCCACCAGTGACCCGGACAGGGGGCAGGCCGGGGAGCTGTTTTTT
V gene: TRBV6-1; J gene: TRBJ1-1; clone size: -; D gene: -; CDR3 protein: CASSENRVVVTEAFF; CDR3 DNA: TGTGCCAGCAGTGAAAATAGGGTGGTAGTCACTGAAGCTTTCTTT
V gene: TRBV27; J gene: TRBJ2-7; clone size: -; D gene: -; CDR3 protein: CASSLKGIGYEQYF; CDR3 DNA: TGTGCCAGCAGTTTAAAGGGTATTGGTTACGAGCAGTACTTC
V gene: TRBV14; J gene: TRBJ2-7; clone size: -; D gene: TRBD2; CDR3 protein: CASSQDSSGRSRRNEQYF; CDR3 DNA: TGTGCCAGCAGCCAAGATTCTAGCGGGAGATCGAGAAGGAATGAGCAGTACTTC
V gene: TRBV5-1; J gene: TRBJ2-3; clone size: many; D gene: -; CDR3 protein: CASSLAPASMTDTQYF; CDR3 DNA: TGCGCCAGCAGCTTGGCCCCCGCTAGCATGACAGATACGCAGTATTTT
V gene: TRBV25-1; J gene: TRBJ2-3; clone size: once; D gene: TRBD2; CDR3 protein: CASSHTSGSGADTQYF; CDR3 DNA: TGTGCCAGCAGTCACACTAGCGGGAGCGGCGCAGATACGCAGTATTTT
V gene: TRBV3-1; J gene: TRBJ1-2; clone size: -; D gene: TRBD1; CDR3 protein: CASSPRDRGIVDYGYTF; CDR3 DNA: TGTGCCAGCAGCCCCCGGGACAGGGGGATAGTAGACTATGGCTACACCTTC
V gene: TRBV27; J gene: TRBJ2-5; clone size: many; D gene: TRBD2; CDR3 protein: CASSVAGVGETQYF; CDR3 DNA: TGTGCCAGCAGTGTGGCGGGAGTTGGGGAGACCCAGTACTTC
V gene: TRBV20-1; J gene: TRBJ2-3; clone size: many; D gene: TRBD2; CDR3 protein: CSASPGGASGADTQYF; CDR3 DNA: TGCAGTGCTAGTCCCGGGGGGGCCAGCGGAGCAGATACGCAGTATTTT
V gene: TRBV12-3/TRBV12-4; J gene: TRBJ1-2; clone size: -; D gene: -; CDR3 protein: CASSLVPGVVSYGYTF; CDR3 DNA: TGTGCCAGCAGTTTAGTCCCAGGGGTGGTTTCCTATGGCTACACCTTC
V gene: TRBV4-2; J gene: TRBJ1-4; clone size: many; D gene: -; CDR3 protein: CASSQDSRVTNEKLFF; CDR3 DNA: TGTGCCAGCAGCCAAGACTCACGAGTTACTAATGAAAAACTGTTTTTT
V gene: TRBV24-1; J gene: TRBJ1-5; clone size: -; D gene: -; CDR3 protein: CATSDLAGTTINQPQHF; CDR3 DNA: TGTGCCACCAGTGATTTGGCAGGGACGACTATCAATCAGCCCCAGCATTTT
V gene: TRBV6-5; J gene: TRBJ2-7; clone size: -; D gene: -; CDR3 protein: CASSYTLLYEQYF; CDR3 DNA: TGTGCCAGCAGTTATACTCTTCTTTACGAGCAGTACTTC
V gene: TRBV7-2; J gene: TRBJ2-7; clone size: -; D gene: -; CDR3 protein: CASTLGVQGFGEQYF; CDR3 DNA: TGTGCCAGCACCCTAGGTGTTCAGGGGTTTGGCGAGCAGTACTTC
V gene: TRBV5-8; J gene: TRBJ1-1; clone size: -; D gene: -; CDR3 protein: CASSLVTAANTEAFF; CDR3 DNA: TGTGCCAGCAGCTTGGTGACGGCTGCGAACACTGAAGCTTTCTTT
V gene: TRBV6-2/TRBV6-3; J gene: TRBJ2-4; clone size: few; D gene: TRBD2; CDR3 protein: CASSPAPGLAGVQAKNIQYF; CDR3 DNA: TGTGCCAGCAGCCCCGCTCCGGGACTAGCGGGAGTGCAAGCCAAAAACATTCAGTACTTC
V gene: TRBV7-9; J gene: TRBJ1-4; clone size: -; D gene: -; CDR3 protein: CASSRGDGLSATNEKLFF; CDR3 DNA: TGTGCCAGCAGCCGGGGGGATGGACTCTCGGCAACTAATGAAAAACTGTTTTTT
V gene: TRBV2; J gene: TRBJ2-3; clone size: many; D gene: -; CDR3 protein: CASSPGTSSTDTQYF; CDR3 DNA: TGTGCCAGCAGTCCCGGGACGTCTAGCACAGATACGCAGTATTTT
V gene: TRBV4-3; J gene: TRBJ1-1; clone size: -; D gene: TRBD1; CDR3 protein: CASSHPGTGTEAFF; CDR3 DNA: TGCGCCAGCAGCCACCCCGGGACAGGGACTGAAGCTTTCTTT
V gene: TRBV7-2; J gene: TRBJ2-7; clone size: many; D gene: -; CDR3 protein: CASSSGVGKEQYF; CDR3 DNA: TGTGCCAGCAGCTCCGGCGTAGGGAAGGAGCAGTACTTC
V gene: TRBV20-1; J gene: TRBJ2-1; clone size: -; D gene: -; CDR3 protein: CSAVHRVSSYNEQFF; CDR3 DNA: TGCAGTGCTGTACACAGGGTCAGCTCCTACAATGAGCAGTTCTTC
V gene: TRBV5-1; J gene: TRBJ2-1; clone size: few; D gene: -; CDR3 protein: CASSLEGGAYNEQFF; CDR3 DNA: TGCGCCAGCAGCTTGGAGGGGGGGGCCTACAATGAGCAGTTCTTC
V gene: TRBV11-2; J gene: TRBJ2-1; clone size: -; D gene: -; CDR3 protein: CASMGSFVNEQFF; CDR3 DNA: TGTGCCAGCATGGGCAGTTTTGTCAATGAGCAGTTCTTC
V gene: TRBV6-5; J gene: TRBJ2-1; clone size: -; D gene: -; CDR3 protein: CASSYSPGWSENEQFF; CDR3 DNA: TGTGCCAGCAGTTACTCACCGGGATGGAGTGAGAATGAGCAGTTCTTC